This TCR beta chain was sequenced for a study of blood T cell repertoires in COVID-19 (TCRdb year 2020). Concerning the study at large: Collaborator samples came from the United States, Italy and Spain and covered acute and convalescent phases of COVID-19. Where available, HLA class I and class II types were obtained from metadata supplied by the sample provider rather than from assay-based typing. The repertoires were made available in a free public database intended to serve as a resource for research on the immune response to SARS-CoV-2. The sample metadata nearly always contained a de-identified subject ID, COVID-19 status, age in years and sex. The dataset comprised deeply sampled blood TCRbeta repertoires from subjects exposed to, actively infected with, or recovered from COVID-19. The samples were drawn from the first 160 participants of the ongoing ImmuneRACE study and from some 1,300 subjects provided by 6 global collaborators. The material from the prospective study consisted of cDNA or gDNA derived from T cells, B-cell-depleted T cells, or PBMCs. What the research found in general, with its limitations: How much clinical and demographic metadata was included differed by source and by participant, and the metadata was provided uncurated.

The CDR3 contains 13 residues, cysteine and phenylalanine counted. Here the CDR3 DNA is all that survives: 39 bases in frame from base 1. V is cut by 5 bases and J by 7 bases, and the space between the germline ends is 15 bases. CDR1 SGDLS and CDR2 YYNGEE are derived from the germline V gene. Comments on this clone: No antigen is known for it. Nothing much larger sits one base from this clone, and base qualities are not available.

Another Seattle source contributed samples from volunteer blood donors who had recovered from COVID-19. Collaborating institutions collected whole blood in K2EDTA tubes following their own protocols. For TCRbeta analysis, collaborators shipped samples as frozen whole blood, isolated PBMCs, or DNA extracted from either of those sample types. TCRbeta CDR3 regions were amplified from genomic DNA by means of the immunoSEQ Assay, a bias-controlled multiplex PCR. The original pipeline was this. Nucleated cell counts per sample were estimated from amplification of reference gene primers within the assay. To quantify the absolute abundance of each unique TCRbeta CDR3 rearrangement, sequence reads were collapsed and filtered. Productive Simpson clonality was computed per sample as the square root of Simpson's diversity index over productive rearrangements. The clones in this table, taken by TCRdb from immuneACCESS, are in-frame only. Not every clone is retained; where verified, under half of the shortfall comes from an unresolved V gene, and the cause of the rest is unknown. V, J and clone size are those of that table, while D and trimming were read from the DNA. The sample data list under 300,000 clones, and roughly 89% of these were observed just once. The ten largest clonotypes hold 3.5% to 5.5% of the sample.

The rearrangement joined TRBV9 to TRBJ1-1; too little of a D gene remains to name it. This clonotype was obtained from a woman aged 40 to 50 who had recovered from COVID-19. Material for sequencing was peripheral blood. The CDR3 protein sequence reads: CASSPAGWGEAFF. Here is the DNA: TGTGCCAGCAGTCCTGCGGGTTGGGGTGAAGCTTTCTTT.